This T cell receptor (beta chain) was recorded in a study of OX40 agonist ivuxolimab in advanced cancers. Study-wide results and limits: At 0.1 to 3.0 mg/kg and by week 6, CD4+ and CD8+ T cells in the blood had expanded clonally.

Remarks on this clone: The antigen remains undetermined.

Here immunoSEQ multiplex PCR was the method, and the copy in TCRdb shows in-frame clones only, minus some. There are 55,000 or so clones in the sample; 70% to 90% occur only once, and 12% to 15% lies in the top ten. The CDR3 contains 16 residues. CDR1 is MGHDK, CDR2 SYGVNS, per germline. V dropped 0 bases and J dropped 8 bases, with 18 bases sitting between them. The clonotype comes from an adult with an advanced solid tumor such as melanoma, head and neck, liver or kidney cancer. Sequences were derived from CD4+ or CD8+ T cells sorted from blood, sampled in a trial of the OX40 agonist ivuxolimab. The genes are TRBV25-1 and TRBJ2-3, with D possibly being TRBD1 or TRBD2 (6 bases each). This CDR3 is CASSEYRGTLQFTQYF. Here the CDR3 DNA reads TGTGCCAGCAGTGAATATCGGGGGACACTGCAGTTTACGCAGTATTTT. Using reference TRBV25-1 and TRBJ2-3 for the parts outside the CDR3, the full variable domain is EADIYQTPRYLVIGTGKKITLECSQTMGHDKMYWYQQDPGMELHLIHYSYGVNSTEKGDLSSESTVSRIRTEHFPLTLESARPSHTSQYLCASSEYRGTLQFTQYFGPGTRLTVL.